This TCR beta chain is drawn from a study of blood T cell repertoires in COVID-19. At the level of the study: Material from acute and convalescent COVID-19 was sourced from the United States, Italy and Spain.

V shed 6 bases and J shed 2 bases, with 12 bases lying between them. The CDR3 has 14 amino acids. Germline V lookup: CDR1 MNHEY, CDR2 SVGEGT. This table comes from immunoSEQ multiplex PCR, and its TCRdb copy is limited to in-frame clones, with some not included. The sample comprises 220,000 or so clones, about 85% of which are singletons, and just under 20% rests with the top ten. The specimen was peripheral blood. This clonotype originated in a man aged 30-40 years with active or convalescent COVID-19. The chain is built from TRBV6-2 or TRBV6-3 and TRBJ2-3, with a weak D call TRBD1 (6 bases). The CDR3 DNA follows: TGTGCCAGCAGCCGGGACACCTCCACAGATACGCAGTATTTT. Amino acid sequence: CASSRDTSTDTQYF.